This TCR beta chain was documented in a study of T cell changes during pregnancy in multiple sclerosis. This CDR3 has 14 amino acids. Unmatched junction bases numbered 3, after V lost 5 bases and J lost 2 bases. The germline gives CDR1 SGHTA, CDR2 FQGNSA. This table comes from immunoSEQ multiplex PCR, and its TCRdb copy is limited to in-frame clones, with some not included. The sample lists approximately 74,000 clones, over 80% occurring once. This sequence joins TRBV7-2 and TRBJ2-1, with 7 bases lining up with TRBD2. The starting material was peripheral blood, obtained before pregnancy. The TCR was taken from a female donor with multiple sclerosis, enrolled in a pregnancy study. This CDR3 reads CASSGRATYNEQFF. In nucleotides, the CDR3 is TGTGCCAGCAGCGGGAGGGCGACCTACAATGAGCAGTTCTTC.